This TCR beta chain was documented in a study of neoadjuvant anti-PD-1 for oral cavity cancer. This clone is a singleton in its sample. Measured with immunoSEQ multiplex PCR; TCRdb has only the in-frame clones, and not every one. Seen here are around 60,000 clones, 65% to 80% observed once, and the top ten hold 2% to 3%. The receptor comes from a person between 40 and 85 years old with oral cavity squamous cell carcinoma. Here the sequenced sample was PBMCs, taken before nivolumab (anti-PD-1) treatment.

CDR3 DNA: TGTGCCAGTCATCTCAGGGATTCTGAAAAACTGTTTTTT. As protein: CASHLRDSEKLFF. This chain uses TRBV6-6 with TRBJ1-4; TRBD1 is a possible D gene (5 bases). This CDR3 comprises 13 residues. With 9 bases removed from V and 7 bases from J, the gap between germline ends came to 15 bases. Per the germline V gene, CDR1 is MNHNY and CDR2 is SVGAGI (reference sequence).